This T cell receptor (beta chain) was profiled in a study of blood T cell repertoires in COVID-19. Study-wide context: The samples span acute and convalescent COVID-19 from the United States, Italy and Spain. T cells, B-cell-depleted T cells, or PBMCs supplied cDNA or gDNA.

After removal of 4 bases from V and 3 bases from J, the junction contained 2 bases not matched to a gene. CDR3 size: 13 residues. Germline V gene data show CDR1 as KGHSH and CDR2 as LQKENI. Methods used by the authors: The authors estimated nucleated cell counts from reference gene primer amplification. Clones were sequenced by immunoSEQ multiplex PCR, and TCRdb holds only the in-frame ones, with some missing. The V and J calls and the clone size are those of that table, but D and trimming were determined from the DNA. This table has 300,000 or so clones, more than 70% appearing once. This sequence originates from a woman between 50 and 59 years old who had recovered from COVID-19. This chain links TRBV18 with TRBJ2-5; 7 nucleotides align to TRBD2. The sample comprised peripheral blood. The CDR3 loop is CASSRGLEETQYF. CDR3 nucleotides: TGTGCCAGCTCACGCGGACTAGAAGAGACCCAGTACTTC.